A single sample gave rise to the 17 T cell receptor beta chains below, sequenced in a study of T cell clonotyping in hematopoietic cell transplantation. Time point: recipient sample about 28 days before transplant, after cytoreduction. Sequencing used immunoSEQ multiplex PCR; TCRdb keeps in-frame clones, though not all of them. Of some 40,000 clones in the sample, around 85% were seen once. The sequencing here drew on peripheral blood mononuclear cells, taken before stem cell transplant. These receptors were taken from a man between 60 and 75 years old with acute myeloid leukemia. Some clones in this sample may be carry-over from other donors' samples.

J is TRBJ2-2 and V is TRBV11-2; tentatively, D is TRBD1 or TRBD2 (6 bases each). CDR1 is SGHAT, CDR2 FQNNGV, per germline. V was pared by 2 bases and J by 7 bases, with 14 bases between. The CDR3 runs to 15 residues. The CDR3 DNA sequence: TGTGCCAGCAGCTTATCCGGGGGCGGTATCGGGGAGCTGTTTTTT. Amino acids: CASSLSGGGIGELFF.

V is TRBV6-1 and J is TRBJ1-2; 8 bases are shared with TRBD1. This CDR3 region has 15 residues. V was clipped by 6 bases and J by 2 bases; unmatched bases: 8. Looked up from germline, CDR1 is MNHNS and CDR2 is SASEGT. CDR3 in DNA: TGTGCCAGCAGAAGTAGGACAGGGCTAAACTATGGCTACACCTTC. This codes for CASRSRTGLNYGYTF.

J is TRBJ1-3 and V is TRBV5-6; D unclear. With 1 base removed from V and 6 bases from J, the gap between germline ends came to 14 bases. The CDR3 sequence is 15 residues long. Looked up from germline, CDR1 is SGHDT and CDR2 is YYEEEE. The CDR3, as DNA: TGTGCCAGCAGCTTGTTCCAGGACCTTGTAAACACCATATATTTT. Translating gives CASSLFQDLVNTIYF. The full variable domain, completed using reference TRBV5-6 and TRBJ1-3, is DAGVTQSPTHLIKTRGQQVTLRCSPKSGHDTVSWYQQALGQGPQFIFQYYEEEERQRGNFPDRFSGHQFPNYSSELNVNALLLGDSALYLCASSLFQDLVNTIYFGEGSWLTVV.

The chain combines TRBV6-6 with TRBJ1-5, with D uncertain. The germline V and J ends were trimmed by 5 bases and 6 bases, with 17 bases remaining between them. Germline V gives CDR1 MNHNY, CDR2 SVGAGI (reference sequence). The CDR3 spans 15 residues. This CDR3 is CASSPDGLVSQPQHF. CDR3 DNA sequence: TGTGCCAGCAGTCCGGACGGATTAGTTAGTCAGCCCCAGCATTTT.

The table lists this clone with a few counts. The V and J genes are TRBV21-1 and TRBJ2-2. TRBV21-1 is labeled a pseudogene. The CDR3 runs 14 residues. CDR3 nucleotide sequence: TGTGCCAGCACCCCAAGGACCGGGACCGGGGAGCTGTTTTTT. It encodes CASTPRTGTGELFF.

The chain carries TRBV4-1 and TRBJ1-5; 12 bases are shared with TRBD1. Unmatched junction bases numbered 5, after V lost 1 base and J lost 7 bases. The CDR3 is 16 amino acids. Per germline, CDR1 MGHRA and CDR2 YSYEKL. CDR3 nucleotides: TGCGCCAGCAGCCAAGCAGGGACAGGGGGCTTACAGCCCCAGCATTTT. Translation: CASSQAGTGGLQPQHF.

The chain carries TRBV11-1 and TRBJ2-7; TRBD1 might be the D (6 bases). Germline lookup yields CDR1 SGHAT and CDR2 FQDESV (reference sequence). CDR3 length: 16 amino acids. The germline V and J ends were trimmed by 5 bases and 5 bases, with 22 bases remaining between them. The CDR3 coding sequence is TGTGCCAGCAGCCCCCTTTCCGCGACAGGCAAGGACGAGCAGTACTTC. Encoded protein: CASSPLSATGKDEQYF.

The J gene is TRBJ1-2, the V gene TRBV11-3; no firm D call. Trimming stripped 0 bases from V and 5 bases from J, with 7 bases between. This CDR3 has 13 residues. Germline CDR1 reads SGHNT; CDR2 reads YENEEA. CDR3 nucleotides: TGTGCCAGCAGCTTAGAGGATTCTTATGGCTACACCTTC. Protein: CASSLEDSYGYTF.

The chain recombines TRBV9 with TRBJ1-1; TRBD1 matches 9 bases. Germline V gene lookup returns CDR1 SGDLS and CDR2 YYNGEE. The CDR3 has 14 residues. J gave up 5 bases and V 4 bases, and 6 bases lay outside the gene matches. CDR3 residues: CASSSTGGVTEAFF. CDR3 DNA: TGTGCCAGCAGCTCCACAGGGGGCGTGACTGAAGCTTTCTTT.

The chain links TRBV7-2 to TRBJ2-7, with D uncertain. This CDR3 comprises 13 residues. V was clipped by 3 bases and J by 4 bases, with 10 bases between them. The germline V gene encodes CDR1 SGHTA and CDR2 FQGNSA. The DNA of the CDR3 is TGTGCCAGCAGCTTCCTCCCTTCTTACGAGCAGTACTTC. This translates into CASSFLPSYEQYF.

The chain joins TRBV4-1 to TRBJ2-7; 7 bases align to TRBD2. Germline V gene sequence: CDR1 MGHRA, CDR2 YSYEKL. J was trimmed by 0 bases and V by 1 base; bases with no gene match: 6. The CDR3 extends over 16 amino acids. Written as DNA, the CDR3 is TGCGCCAGCAGCCAAGCGTGGGGGGGTCGCTCCTACGAGCAGTACTTC. Encoded protein: CASSQAWGGRSYEQYF.

This clone is a singleton in its sample. The rearrangement uses TRBV19 and TRBJ2-1, with a possible D match to TRBD1 (5 bases). This CDR3 is built from 12 residues. CDR1 is LNHDA and CDR2 is SQIVND in the germline V gene (reference sequence). V gave up 3 bases and J gave up 7 bases, with 7 bases separating them. CDR3 nucleotide sequence: TGTGCCAGTAGTATCACAGGAAATGAGCAGTTCTTC. It is translated as CASSITGNEQFF.

The chain combines TRBV19 with TRBJ2-2; 9 positions match TRBD2. V lost 7 bases and J lost 4; bases outside the gene matches: 7. Germline loops: CDR1 LNHDA, CDR2 SQIVND (reference sequence). The CDR3 spans 15 residues. The DNA for the CDR3 is TGTGCCAGTAAGGCGGGGGGGCCCGGCACCGGGGAGCTGTTTTTT. It translates to CASKAGGPGTGELFF.

The chain uses TRBV2 and TRBJ1-5, with D possibly being TRBD1 (5 bases). CDR1 and CDR2 (germline): SNHLY, FYNNEI. This CDR3 comprises 13 residues. V was cut by 4 bases and J by 3 bases, with 7 bases left in between. CDR3 nucleotides: TGTGCCAGCAGTGGGGACCACAATCAGCCCCAGCATTTT. This sequence encodes CASSGDHNQPQHF. The full variable domain, rest sourced from reference TRBV2 and TRBJ1-5, is EPEVTQTPSHQVTQMGQEVILRCVPISNHLYFYWYRQILGQKVEFLVSFYNNEISEKSEIFDDQFSVERPDGSNFTLKIRSTKLEDSAMYFCASSGDHNQPQHFGDGTRLSIL.

V and J are TRBV6-6 and TRBJ2-7; D gene ambiguous. V lost 0 bases, J lost 0 bases, and 9 bases lay in between. The germline gives CDR1 MNHNY, CDR2 SVGAGI (reference sequence). The CDR3 spans 15 residues. The CDR3 reads CASSYSAASSYEQYF. CDR3 nucleotide sequence: TGTGCCAGCAGTTACTCAGCCGCGAGCTCCTACGAGCAGTACTTC.

The chain combines TRBV5-4 with TRBJ2-5; D is ambiguous. The CDR3 covers 13 residues. CDR1 and CDR2 from the germline V gene are SGHNT and YYREEE (reference sequence). Trimming left V 4 bases short and J 0 bases short, with 7 bases between. In DNA form, the CDR3 reads TGTGCCAGCAGCCTCCGGGACCAAGAGACCCAGTACTTC. The encoded protein is CASSLRDQETQYF. Combining the CDR3 with reference TRBV5-4 and TRBJ2-5 gives the whole variable domain ETGVTQSPTHLIKTRGQQVTLRCSSQSGHNTVSWYQQALGQGPQFIFQYYREEENGRGNFPPRFSGLQFPNYSSELNVNALELDDSALYLCASSLRDQETQYFGPGTRLLVL.

The V call is TRBV19, the J call TRBJ1-6, with TRBD1 matching 7 bases. This CDR3 is 15 amino acids long. CDR1 and CDR2 (germline): LNHDA, SQIVND (reference sequence). The J segment lost 6 bases and the V segment lost 4 bases, leaving 6 bases of the junction unmatched. The CDR3 bases are TGTGCCAGTAGTACACCGGGACAGCCTAATTCACCCCTCCACTTT. The encoded protein is CASSTPGQPNSPLHF.